A selection of T cell receptor beta chains follows, all from one sample in a study of blood T cell repertoires in COVID-19. Repertoires were generated with immunoSEQ multiplex PCR, while TCRdb's copy carries only in-frame clones and drops some. The sample carries about 88,000 clones, roughly 72% recorded once. Sample: peripheral blood. These receptors were collected from an older woman in a cohort sampled during active or convalescent COVID-19. The conserved cysteine and the conserved F or W are not part of the CDR3 here. Size values are once, few and many counts, or a class for expanded clones, and some rows have none.

j_call,clone_size,v_call,cdr3_aa
TRBJ2-2,few,TRBV18,ASSPLNSRGTGELF
TRBJ1-5,.,TRBV27,ASSLSPTNQNQPQH
TRBJ1-5,.,TRBV19,ASSQAGTANQPQH
TRBJ1-5,.,TRBV5-8,ASSSEVGGINQPQH
TRBJ2-2,.,TRBV5-1,ASSLGQPNTGELF
TRBJ2-3,.,TRBV29-1,SVGGGIDTQY
TRBJ1-2,.,TRBV18,ASSTGGGGYT
TRBJ2-2,.,TRBV6-5,AGGARGGELF
TRBJ1-1,.,TRBV3-1/TRBV3-2,ASSHRGFPPFLPKNTEAF
TRBJ1-1,.,TRBV7-2,ASSPPAPGAFAF
TRBJ1-1,.,TRBV6-5,ASTQGLKNTEAF
TRBJ2-5,.,TRBV7-3,ASAMGQETQY
TRBJ2-3,.,TRBV29-1,STGQTSDTQY
TRBJ2-5,.,TRBV7-6,ASSLVGQGLQETQY
TRBJ1-1,few,TRBV2,ASSERGQQNTEAF
TRBJ1-1,.,TRBV7-3,ASSPQGPPYTEAF
TRBJ2-3,.,TRBV3-1/TRBV3-2,ASSQDSGGPDTQY
TRBJ2-3,.,TRBV5-1,ASSGRAPGLAGADTQY
TRBJ1-3,.,TRBV4-3,ASSKGTPGHTGNTIY
TRBJ1-6,.,TRBV4-2,ASSQEGGRLGNSPLH
TRBJ1-5,.,TRBV6-5,ASSYLGVTQPQH
TRBJ2-7,.,TRBV6-5,ASTPPNPGGYEQY
TRBJ1-2,.,TRBV19,ASSTAPTGGAYGYT
TRBJ2-1,.,TRBV28,ASSLGDRGDNEQF
TRBJ1-2,.,TRBV4-1,ASRDRTGGYGYT
TRBJ2-7,.,TRBV3-1/TRBV3-2,ASSHWWGDEQY
TRBJ1-1,.,TRBV7-8,ASSSDRGPHTEAF
TRBJ2-2,.,TRBV4-2,ASSQDLKRTETGELF
TRBJ1-2,.,TRBV6-6,ASSVQQGAGYGYT
TRBJ1-1,.,TRBV7-6,ASQLRVYTEAF
TRBJ2-1,.,TRBV13,ASSLGSSYNEQF
TRBJ2-1,.,TRBV9,ASSVGEGGHWVF
TRBJ2-5,.,TRBV11-1,ASSSSGETQY
TRBJ2-1,few,TRBV5-6,ASSLDSSSYNEQF
TRBJ2-7,.,TRBV7-9,ASSFEGLAPEQY
TRBJ2-5,.,TRBV4-1,ASSQGAGGLGETQY
TRBJ1-1,.,TRBV5-6,ASSRPTGGTEAF
TRBJ1-1,.,TRBV12-3/TRBV12-4,ASSFQGASEAF
TRBJ2-1,.,TRBV19,ASSPGGQGHNEQF
TRBJ2-3,many,TRBV6-6,ASSPGTGADTQY
TRBJ2-5,.,TRBV19,ASSPRGGEQETQY
TRBJ1-2,.,TRBV19,ASSIRGNYGYT
TRBJ2-3,many,TRBV5-1,ASSEGQGTDTQY
TRBJ1-1,.,TRBV3-1/TRBV3-2,ASSPAQGPDTEAF
TRBJ2-7,few,TRBV12-3/TRBV12-4,ASSRTGDEQY
TRBJ2-2,.,TRBV28,ASSLLRLAGVSTGELF
TRBJ2-5,once,TRBV5-1,ASSFPGGWETQY
TRBJ2-7,.,TRBV25-1,ASSEYNEQY
TRBJ1-1,.,TRBV18,ASSRLTGQEGTEAF
TRBJ1-2,.,TRBV4-3,ASSQFQGKSYGYT
TRBJ1-2,.,TRBV29-1,SVEDPGTGGSGYT
TRBJ2-4,once,TRBV20-1,SAIARDIQY
TRBJ2-7,.,TRBV3-1/TRBV3-2,ASSLGQGIYEQY
TRBJ1-6,.,TRBV6-5,ASSYNFPDRASPLH
TRBJ2-7,few,TRBV30,AWSADRGNYEQY
TRBJ2-2,.,TRBV27,ASSPMDRGRRDGELF
TRBJ1-2,.,TRBV7-8,ASSLWGEAYGYT
TRBJ2-7,once,TRBV5-1,ASSLGDSFAYEQY
TRBJ2-2,.,TRBV9,ASSLRTGGTGELF